These 13 T cell receptor beta chains were all obtained from the same sample, sequenced in a study of shared clonotypes between healthy human individuals. TCRdb's table, derived via immunoSEQ multiplex PCR, lists solely in-frame clones and lacks some. The table records over a million clones, roughly 80% of them present only once. Sequenced sample: memory CD4+ T cells sorted from blood. Subset here: CD45RA-negative fraction. The origin of the receptors is a man in his late teens or twenties in good health.

The rearrangement uses TRBV7-2 and TRBJ2-7; 11 nucleotides line up with TRBD2. Looked up from germline, CDR1 is SGHTA and CDR2 is FQGNSA. J was trimmed by 2 bases and V by 5 bases; bases with no gene match: 5. The CDR3 covers 15 residues. The CDR3 sequence: CASSQLAGVTYEQYF. In DNA form, the CDR3 reads TGTGCCAGCAGCCAACTAGCGGGAGTCACCTACGAGCAGTACTTC.

This clone showed up just a few times. The chain recombines TRBV7-8 with TRBJ2-7, with no clear D. V lost 5 bases, J lost 13 bases, and 24 bases lay in between. Germline V gene sequence: CDR1 SGHVS, CDR2 FQNEAQ. The CDR3 length is 14 residues. CDR3 residues: CASSRDARSGTHYF. The CDR3 DNA reads TGTGCCAGCAGCCGCGACGCCCGGTCGGGTACTCATTACTTC. Full variable domain (missing parts from reference TRBV7-8 and TRBJ2-7): GAGVSQSPRYKVAKRGQDVALRCDPISGHVSLFWYQQALGQGPEFLTYFQNEAQLDKSGLPSDRFFAERPEGSVSTLKIQRTQQEDSAVYLCASSRDARSGTHYFGPGTRLTVT.

The chain is built from TRBV9 and TRBJ2-5; 14 nucleotides line up with TRBD2. The germline V gene encodes CDR1 SGDLS and CDR2 YYNGEE. After removal of 8 bases from V and 3 bases from J, the junction contained 12 bases not matched to a gene. The CDR3 loop spans 17 amino acids. CDR3: CARQVTSGRAEKETQYF. In nucleotides, the CDR3 is TGTGCCAGGCAGGTGACTAGCGGGAGGGCGGAAAAAGAGACCCAGTACTTC.

In this sample, this clone turned up once. At one boundary the junction diverges from the germline segment, which might be a read error. Other DNA sequences from this sample encode an identical CDR3 as well. V is TRBV13 and J is TRBJ1-6, with D unclear. Germline CDR1 and CDR2: PRHDT and FYEKMQ (reference sequence). This CDR3 is built from 15 residues. The CDR3: CASSLGGRQGSPLHF. CDR3 DNA: TGTGCCAGCAGTTTAGGAGGCAGGCAAGGTTCACCCCTCCACTTT.

V is TRBV5-8 and J is TRBJ2-2; no firm D call. Germline V gene lookup returns CDR1 SGHTS and CDR2 YDEGEE. The CDR3 has 15 amino acids. Trimming removed 1 base from V and 4 bases from J, with 11 bases in between. In DNA, the CDR3 is TGTGCCAGCAGCTTGCTTTCTACAGCCACCGGGGAGCTGTTTTTT. Translated, it gives CASSLLSTATGELFF.

This clone was seen a few times. The rearrangement joins TRBV2 to TRBJ1-2; TRBD1 might be the D (5 bases). Germline V lookup: CDR1 SNHLY, CDR2 FYNNEI. V lost 3 bases and J 5 bases, leaving 7 bases between the germline ends. This CDR3 has 12 amino acids. CDR3 amino acids: CASSDGGYGYTF. The CDR3 DNA reads as TGTGCCAGCAGTGATGGGGGGTATGGCTACACCTTC.

This clone was counted only a few times. V usage is TRBV30 and J usage is TRBJ2-7; 11 bases are shared with TRBD2. Looked up from germline, CDR1 is GTSNPN and CDR2 is SVGIG (reference sequence). The trim removed 7 bases at V and 5 bases at J, leaving 13 bases unmatched. There are 15 residues in the CDR3. The CDR3 nucleotides are TGTGCCTTCAGGCTAGCGGGAGGCCGGATCGACGAGCAGTACTTC. Its translation is CAFRLAGGRIDEQYF.

J is TRBJ2-7 and V is TRBV27; 12 bases align to TRBD2. The CDR3 is 14 residues long. Germline CDR1 and CDR2: MNHEY and SMNVEV (reference sequence). V was clipped by 7 bases and J by 3 bases; unmatched bases: 4. CDR3 in amino acids: CASKRTSGIYEQYF. The CDR3 DNA reads as TGTGCCAGCAAGCGGACTAGCGGGATCTACGAGCAGTACTTC.

The count of this clone is one. V gene TRBV7-8 combines with J gene TRBJ2-3; D may be TRBD1 or TRBD2 (5 bases each). CDR3 length equals 14 residues. V lost 6 bases, J lost 5 bases, and 15 bases lay in between. Per the germline V gene, CDR1 is SGHVS and CDR2 is FQNEAQ. DNA of the CDR3: TGTGCCAGCAGTGCCCTGTGGGGGAAAGATACGCAGTATTTT. Translating gives CASSALWGKDTQYF.

CDR3 nucleotide sequence: TGTGCCAGCAGTTTTTTTAGGGGGTACGACGGTCAGCCCCAGCATTTT. Translated, it gives CASSFFRGYDGQPQHF. The rearrangement uses TRBV28 and TRBJ1-5; the D gene is possibly TRBD1 (6 bases). The CDR3 covers 16 residues. The germline V gene has CDR1 MDHEN and CDR2 SYDVKM. Trimming shortened V by 3 bases and J by 6 bases, and 18 bases separated the two germline ends. The whole variable domain, remainder taken from reference TRBV28 and TRBJ1-5, is DVKVTQSSRYLVKRTGEKVFLECVQDMDHENMFWYRQDPGLGLRLIYFSYDVKMKEKGDIPEGYSVSREKKERFSLILESASTNQTSMYLCASSFFRGYDGQPQHFGDGTRLSIL.

As concerns this clone: Other nucleotide sequences from this sample produce the same CDR3. The chain uses TRBV5-6 and TRBJ2-7; D is perhaps TRBD1 (5 bases). Germline V lookup: CDR1 SGHDT, CDR2 YYEEEE. The CDR3 loop spans 13 amino acids. The V gene lost 0 bases and the J gene lost 3 bases, with 7 bases spanning the gap. CDR3 in DNA: TGTGCCAGCAGCTTGGGACAGTTCTACGAGCAGTACTTC. Amino acid sequence: CASSLGQFYEQYF.

In this sample, this clone turned up once. The chain combines TRBV5-8 with TRBJ2-3, with a possible D match to TRBD1 (8 bases). Germline assignment: CDR1 SGHTS and CDR2 YDEGEE. The germline V and J ends were trimmed by 1 base and 2 bases, with 17 bases remaining between them. The CDR3 totals 17 residues. The CDR3: CASSLSGGRGPTDTQYF. As DNA, the CDR3 is TGTGCCAGCAGCTTGTCGGGAGGCAGGGGGCCCACAGATACGCAGTATTTT.

The rearrangement uses TRBV2 and TRBJ2-1; 13 nucleotides match TRBD2. CDR1 and CDR2 from the germline V gene are SNHLY and FYNNEI. CDR3 length: 16 residues. The trim removed 6 bases at V and 0 bases at J, leaving 2 bases unmatched. The CDR3 region has the DNA TGTGCCAGCAGAAGGACTAGCGGGAGCTCCTACAATGAGCAGTTCTTC. Its protein product is CASRRTSGSSYNEQFF.